This T cell receptor beta chain came from a study of a mutant IDH1 vaccine in newly diagnosed glioma (dated by TCRdb to about 2021). About the full investigation: In the chemotherapy-containing groups, vaccination started alongside temozolomide cycles, whereas in patients who had radiotherapy alone it started 4-6 weeks after radiotherapy. The week-35 safety follow-up was designated visit V12, and the week-47 end of study was designated visit V13. Before enrollment, patients had received standard therapy of radiotherapy alone, temozolomide alone, or radiochemotherapy with temozolomide; most received the combination. The roughly 35 treated patients were roughly 60% male and around 40% female, with a mean age of about 38 years. Six visits were used for peripheral blood collection: V03 (baseline), V05, V07, V10, V12 and V13. For exploratory analyses, under 30 treated patients had longitudinal TCRB deep sequencing done wherever samples were available.

The label giving this sample's time point can be read as: week 35, safety follow-up. A 20-mer mutant IDH1 peptide at 300 micrograms in Montanide made up each vaccine dose, which was injected subcutaneously together with topical imiquimod. Patients were given eight vaccinations, in weeks 1, 3, 5, 7, 11, 15, 19 and 23, which matched visits V03 through V10. All donors had newly diagnosed IDH1-mutant astrocytomas of WHO grade 3 or 4 that showed loss of nuclear ATRX. The samples were drawn from NOA16, a multicentre, single-arm, open-label phase I trial in Germany that tested a mutant IDH1 peptide vaccine in humans for the first time. Genomic DNA for TCRB sequencing was extracted from EDTA blood using the DNeasy Blood and Tissue Kit. CDR1 and CDR2, per the germline V gene (reference sequence), are LNHDA and SQIVND. Trimmed from V: 4 bases; trimmed from J: 0 bases; junction bases lacking a gene match: 7. Spanning cysteine to phenylalanine, the CDR3 consists of 17 amino acids. Only the CDR3 DNA is retained, 51 bases long and in frame from the first base.

Library method: the immunoSEQ multiplex PCR assay. Following the manufacturer's protocol, the hsTCRB Kit was used to amplify rearranged TCR beta chain sequences. TCRB libraries were sequenced on an Illumina MiSeq. The paper's processing steps were these. The proprietary platform of the kit vendor was used for demultiplexing, trimming and gene mapping. TCRdb took this table from immuneACCESS and kept in-frame rearrangements with V and J called. Such tables lack part of the clones; where checked against another copy, unresolved V genes explain under half of the gap, and the rest is unexplained. V, J and clone size are those of that table, while D and trimming were read from the DNA. The sample table records approximately 50,000 clones; more than 75% of these occur just once. The leading ten clones occupy 5.7% of the sample. Details on this clone: Its antigen has not been determined. Within one base of it there is no much larger clone, and no base qualities were kept.

Overall results and qualifications from the work: According to the authors, sample limitations meant that analyses of patient blood samples could not be reproduced. Vaccine-induced immune responses across multiple MHC alleles were detected in 80% to 95% of patients. Pseudoprogression appeared unrelated to alterations in the top peripheral T cell clonotypes detected by TCRB sequencing. PBMC samples for TCRB deep sequencing were selected based on availability.

The rearrangement combines TRBV19 with TRBJ2-7, with 12 bases in between that match TRBD2. The sample in question was PBMCs, obtained from a glioma patient whose treatment included an IDH1 peptide vaccine. The clonotype was recovered from a woman between 40 and 50 years old with glioma. The nucleotides read TGTGCCAGTAGTAATGGCGGACTAGCGGGGAGCTCCTACGAGCAGTACTTC. Its translation reads: CASSNGGLAGSSYEQYF.